Following are 8 T cell receptor beta chains from one sample sequenced in a study of cytomegalovirus exposure and HLA in healthy donors. The primer mix had 60 Vbeta and 13 Jbeta primers. Repertoires were generated with immunoSEQ multiplex PCR, while TCRdb's copy carries only in-frame clones and drops some. Of nearly 200,000 clones in the sample, 82% were seen once. Sequencing used PBMCs. All receptors derive from a woman in her forties or fifties in good health and CMV-seropositive.

This chain links TRBV6-1 with TRBJ2-3; D gene uncertain. Trimming took off 8 bases at V and 1 base at J, with 10 bases between the two ends. CDR1 and CDR2 (germline): MNHNS, SASEGT. The CDR3 spans 13 residues. This CDR3 is CASFVFRTDTQYF. In DNA, the CDR3 is TGTGCCAGCTTCGTCTTCCGCACAGATACGCAGTATTTT.

The chain carries TRBV5-1 and TRBJ2-2; TRBD2 matches 11 bases. V lost 5 bases and J lost 0; bases outside the gene matches: 21. The CDR3 totals 22 residues. Germline CDR1 and CDR2: SGHRS and YFSETQ. CDR3 residues: CASSFRPKISGGEMANTGELFF. CDR3 nucleotide sequence: TGCGCCAGCAGTTTCCGACCGAAAATTAGCGGGGGGGAAATGGCGAACACCGGGGAGCTGTTTTTT.

This chain connects TRBV19 to TRBJ1-5; 8 bases fit TRBD1. Germline assignment: CDR1 LNHDA and CDR2 SQIVND (reference sequence). The V segment lost 4 bases and the J segment 5 bases; nucleotides outside the gene matches: 7. This CDR3 contains 15 residues. The chain's CDR3 is CASSKDRARDQPQHF. CDR3 nucleotides: TGTGCCAGTAGTAAGGACAGGGCTCGCGATCAGCCCCAGCATTTT.

This chain uses TRBV5-1 with TRBJ2-1, with 9 bases matching TRBD2. J was trimmed by 5 bases and V by 0 bases; bases with no gene match: 3. CDR3 length: 15 residues. Germline CDR1 is SGHRS and CDR2 is YFSETQ. The CDR3 coding sequence is TGCGCCAGCAGCTTGGTCCTAGCGGGGCACAATGAGCAGTTCTTC. Protein: CASSLVLAGHNEQFF.

The chain has TRBV5-6 and TRBJ2-7, with D hard to call. The V gene lost 5 bases and the J gene lost 3 bases, with 9 bases spanning the gap. The CDR3 is 12 amino acids. Germline CDR1 SGHDT, CDR2 YYEEEE. The CDR3 coding sequence is TGTGCCAGCAGTCGTAGCATCTACGAGCAGTACTTC. This translates into CASSRSIYEQYF.

This clone appeared a single time. The CDR3 DNA follows: TGTGCCAGCGGGTCCCCGGGACAGCCCCAGCATTTT. This gives the protein CASGSPGQPQHF. This chain links TRBV7-2 with TRBJ1-5; D not resolved. The V and J ends lost 8 bases and 7 bases respectively, with 12 bases between them. Looked up from germline, CDR1 is SGHTA and CDR2 is FQGNSA. The CDR3 totals 12 residues.

This chain uses TRBV5-1 with TRBJ2-3; 8 nucleotides line up with TRBD1. CDR3 size: 14 residues. J was trimmed by 6 bases and V by 4 bases; bases with no gene match: 7. Germline CDR1 is SGHRS and CDR2 is YFSETQ. CDR3 protein: CASSPGQGEDTQYF. The CDR3 DNA is TGCGCCAGCAGCCCCGGACAGGGAGAGGATACGCAGTATTTT.

The sample holds one count of this clone. V usage is TRBV5-1 and J usage is TRBJ2-3; 8 bases fit TRBD2. Germline assignment: CDR1 SGHRS and CDR2 YFSETQ. Trimming at V came to 5 bases and at J to 2 bases, leaving 7 bases not matched to a gene. The CDR3 spans 15 residues. In DNA, the CDR3 is TGCGCCAGCAGAGAAAGCGGGAGTGCCACAGATACGCAGTATTTT. It translates to CASRESGSATDTQYF. Complete variable domain (other parts from reference TRBV5-1 and TRBJ2-3): KAGVTQTPRYLIKTRGQQVTLSCSPISGHRSVSWYQQTPGQGLQFLFEYFSETQRNKGNFPGRFSGRQFSNSRSEMNVSTLELGDSALYLCASRESGSATDTQYFGPGTRLTVL.